This T cell receptor beta chain appears in the sequencing data of a study of blood T cells in healthy people across ages. A second about 7 to 11 cycle PCR used barcoded and J-beta primers. TCRdb analysed the 5' RACE reads with MiXCR anew, one entry per CDR3 protein. The sample has 540,000 or so distinct CDR3 sequences; roughly 48% are singletons. The study recruited healthy Caucasian donors from Russia who were aged about 6 to 90. CDR3 length: 14 amino acids. Trimming removed 5 bases at V and 2 bases at J, with 13 bases between. Germline V CDR1 and CDR2: MDHEN, SYDVKM. The rearrangement links TRBV28 to TRBJ2-7; D unclear. The source of this sequence is a man older than 75 in good health. The sequenced sample was blood. CDR3 sequence (DNA): TGTGCCAGCAGTCCAAGAGAGGTTACCTACGAGCAGTACTTC. It codes for CASSPREVTYEQYF.